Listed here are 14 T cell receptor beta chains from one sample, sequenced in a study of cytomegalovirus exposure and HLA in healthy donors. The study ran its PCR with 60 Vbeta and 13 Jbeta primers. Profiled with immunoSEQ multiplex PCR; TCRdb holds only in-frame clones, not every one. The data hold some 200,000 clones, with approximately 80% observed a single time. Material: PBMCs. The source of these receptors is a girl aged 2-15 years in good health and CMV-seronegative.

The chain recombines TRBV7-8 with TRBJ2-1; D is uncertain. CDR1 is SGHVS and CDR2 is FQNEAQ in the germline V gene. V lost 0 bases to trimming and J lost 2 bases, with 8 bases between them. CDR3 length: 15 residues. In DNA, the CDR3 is TGTGCCAGCAGCTTAGCGGCCGCCGCCTACAATGAGCAGTTCTTC. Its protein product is CASSLAAAAYNEQFF.

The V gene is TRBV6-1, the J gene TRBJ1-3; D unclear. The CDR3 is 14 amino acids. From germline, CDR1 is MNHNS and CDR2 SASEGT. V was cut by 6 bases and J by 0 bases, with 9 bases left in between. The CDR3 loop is CASREGFSGNTIYF. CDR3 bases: TGTGCCAGCAGAGAGGGTTTCTCTGGAAACACCATATATTTT.

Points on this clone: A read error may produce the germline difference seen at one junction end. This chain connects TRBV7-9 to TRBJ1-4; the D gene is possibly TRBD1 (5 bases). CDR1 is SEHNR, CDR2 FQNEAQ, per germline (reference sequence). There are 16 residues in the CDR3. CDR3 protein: CSSSRAPGATNEKLFF. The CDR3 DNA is TGTTCCAGCAGCCGAGCACCGGGGGCAACTAATGAAAAACTGTTTTTT. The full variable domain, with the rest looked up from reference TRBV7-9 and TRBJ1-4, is DTGVSQNPRHKITKRGQNVTFRCDPISEHNRLYWYRQTLGQGPEFLTYFQNEAQLEKSRLLSDRFSAERPKGSFSTLEIQRTEQGDSAMYLCSSSRAPGATNEKLFFGSGTQLSVL.

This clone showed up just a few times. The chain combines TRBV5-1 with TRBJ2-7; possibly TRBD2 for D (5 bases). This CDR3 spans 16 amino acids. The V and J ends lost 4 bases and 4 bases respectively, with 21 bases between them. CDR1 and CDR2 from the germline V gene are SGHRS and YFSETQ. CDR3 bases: TGCGCCAGCAGCCCAGGACTGCCGACCTTGGGATACGAGCAGTACTTC. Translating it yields CASSPGLPTLGYEQYF.

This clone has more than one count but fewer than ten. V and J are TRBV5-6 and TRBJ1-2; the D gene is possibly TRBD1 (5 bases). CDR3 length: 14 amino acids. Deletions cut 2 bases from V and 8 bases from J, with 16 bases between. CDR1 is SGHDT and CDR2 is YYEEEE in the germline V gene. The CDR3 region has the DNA TGTGCCAGCAGCTTCGGGCAGGGTCAACTAGGCTACACCTTC. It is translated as CASSFGQGQLGYTF. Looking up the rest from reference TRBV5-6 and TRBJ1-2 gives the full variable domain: DAGVTQSPTHLIKTRGQQVTLRCSPKSGHDTVSWYQQALGQGPQFIFQYYEEEERQRGNFPDRFSGHQFPNYSSELNVNALLLGDSALYLCASSFGQGQLGYTFGSGTRLTVV.

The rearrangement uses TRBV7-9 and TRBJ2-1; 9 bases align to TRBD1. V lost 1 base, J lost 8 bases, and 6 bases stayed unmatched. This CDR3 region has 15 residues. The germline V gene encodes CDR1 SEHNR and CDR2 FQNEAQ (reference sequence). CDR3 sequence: CASSLGHRGLDEQFF. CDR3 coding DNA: TGTGCCAGCAGCTTAGGGCACAGGGGGCTGGATGAGCAGTTCTTC.

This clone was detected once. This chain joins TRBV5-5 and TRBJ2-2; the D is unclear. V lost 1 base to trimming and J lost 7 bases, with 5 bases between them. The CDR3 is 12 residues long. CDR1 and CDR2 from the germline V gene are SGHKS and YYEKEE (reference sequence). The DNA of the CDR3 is TGTGCCAGCAGCTTGATCGGCGGGGAGCTGTTTTTT. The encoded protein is CASSLIGGELFF.

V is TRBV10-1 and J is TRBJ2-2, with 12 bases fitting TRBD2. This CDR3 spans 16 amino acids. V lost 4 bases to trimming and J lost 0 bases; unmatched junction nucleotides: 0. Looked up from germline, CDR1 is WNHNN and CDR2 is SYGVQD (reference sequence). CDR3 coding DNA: TGCGCCAGCAGTGCTAGCGGGGGGGCGAACACCGGGGAGCTGTTTTTT. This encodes CASSASGGANTGELFF.

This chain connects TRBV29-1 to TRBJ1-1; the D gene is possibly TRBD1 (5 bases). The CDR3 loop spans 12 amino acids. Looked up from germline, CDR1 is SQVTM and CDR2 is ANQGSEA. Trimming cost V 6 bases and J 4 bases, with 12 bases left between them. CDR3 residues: CSVGAEGTEAFF. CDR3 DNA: TGCAGCGTAGGGGCGGAAGGCACTGAAGCTTTCTTT. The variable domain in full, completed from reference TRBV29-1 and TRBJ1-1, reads SAVISQKPSRDICQRGTSLTIQCQVDSQVTMMFWYRQQPGQSLTLIATANQGSEATYESGFVIDKFPISRPNLTFSTLTVSNMSPEDSSIYLCSVGAEGTEAFFGQGTRLTVV.

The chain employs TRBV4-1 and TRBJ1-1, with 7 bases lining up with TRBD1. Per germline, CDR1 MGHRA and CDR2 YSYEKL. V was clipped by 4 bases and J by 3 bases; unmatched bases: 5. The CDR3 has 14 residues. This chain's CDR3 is CASSLRGRDTEAFF. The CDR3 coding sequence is TGCGCCAGCAGCCTTAGGGGGCGCGACACTGAAGCTTTCTTT.

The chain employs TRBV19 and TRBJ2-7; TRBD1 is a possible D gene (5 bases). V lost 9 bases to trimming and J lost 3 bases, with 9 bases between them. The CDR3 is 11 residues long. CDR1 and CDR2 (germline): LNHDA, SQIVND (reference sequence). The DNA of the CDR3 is TGTGCCAGACAGGACATCTACGAGCAGTACTTC. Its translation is CARQDIYEQYF.

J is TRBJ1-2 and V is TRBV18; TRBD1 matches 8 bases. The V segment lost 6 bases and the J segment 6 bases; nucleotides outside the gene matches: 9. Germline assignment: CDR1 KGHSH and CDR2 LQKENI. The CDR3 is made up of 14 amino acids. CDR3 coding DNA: TGTGCCAGCTCTGTCGGACAGGGCTTTGATGGCTACACCTTC. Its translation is CASSVGQGFDGYTF.

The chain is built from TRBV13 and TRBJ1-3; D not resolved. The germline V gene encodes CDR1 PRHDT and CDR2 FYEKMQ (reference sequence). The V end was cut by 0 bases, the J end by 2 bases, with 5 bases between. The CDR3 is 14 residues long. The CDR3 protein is CASSLGQAGNTIYF. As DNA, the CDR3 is TGTGCCAGCAGCTTAGGCCAGGCTGGAAACACCATATATTTT.

The CDR3 sequence: CASSVSGGSSYEQYF. CDR3 DNA: TGTGCCAGCAGCGTAAGCGGGGGGAGCTCCTACGAGCAGTACTTC. This sequence joins TRBV9 and TRBJ2-7, with 9 nucleotides matching TRBD2. After removal of 1 base from V and 0 bases from J, the junction contained 2 bases not matched to a gene. Germline assignment: CDR1 SGDLS and CDR2 YYNGEE. This CDR3 contains 15 residues.